This T cell receptor beta chain was documented in a study of T cell responses to AZD1222 COVID-19 vaccine. Produced via immunoSEQ multiplex PCR; TCRdb's table is partial and in-frame only. Here the sample spans tens of thousands of clones, under 90% being singletons. For this clone: No antigen is known for it.

Second-dose intervals near 4 or 12 weeks were combined. Deletions cut 6 bases from V and 4 bases from J, with 12 bases between. Germline CDR1 is MDHEN and CDR2 is SYDVKM. CDR3 length: 14 residues. Study conclusions and caveats: Spike as a whole was targeted by vaccine-associated CD4 TCRs, dominant at 160-218 and 743-854.

The V and J genes are TRBV28 and TRBJ1-4; D gene ambiguous. Sequences were derived from peripheral blood, sampled 28 days after the second AZD1222 dose. This receptor was taken from an adult who received the AZD1222 COVID-19 vaccine. DNA for the CDR3: TGTGCCAGCAGCCCGACGGTTGATAATGAAAAACTGTTTTTT. The encoded protein is CASSPTVDNEKLFF.